This T cell receptor (beta chain) was captured in a study of T-cell memory formation after mild COVID-19 (dated by TCRdb to the early 2020s). A note on the overall study: TCR sequence clusters from the two donors were found to be largely donor specific. In a couple of donors, T-cell clones that expanded and contracted after mild COVID-19 were followed by sequencing TCRalpha and TCRbeta repertoires longitudinally. Two young, previously healthy adult volunteers, one female and one male, were included in the cohort.

Ficoll-Paque density gradient centrifugation was used to isolate PBMCs. Reads for this sample came from an Illumina NovaSeq 6000. TCRalpha and TCRbeta cDNA libraries were built by 5'RACE with constant-segment primers, adding sample barcodes and unique molecular identifiers. Trizol reagent was used to extract RNA from every sample. Libraries were amplified in two PCR steps, with a second sample barcode and Illumina TruSeq adapters added in the second step. Sequencing of the libraries was done on an Illumina NovaSeq, producing 2 x 150 bp paired-end reads. The original methods were these. The reads were demultiplexed and collapsed into UMI-guided consensus sequences using migec v1.2.7. Using mixcr v2.1.11, UMI consensuses were aligned to TRA and TRB V and J templates and then assembled into clonotypes. A clonotype was counted as expanded or contracted only if both edgeR and NoisET called the change significant, with noise models trained on biological replicates. For edgeR calls, the cutoffs were a false discovery rate-adjusted p below 0.01 and a log2 fold-change threshold of 1. As an exploratory analysis of dynamics, max-normalized trajectories of the 1000 most abundant clonotypes were examined by PCA with hierarchical clustering. Each responding clone was given a CD4 or CD8 phenotype based on the CD4+ and CD8+ repertoires, which had been sequenced separately. TCRdb handled the public reads itself, with Q25 trimming in fastp and clone calling in MiXCR, and kept productive beta chains. Each record represents a unique CDR3 protein, reported with the most common genes and DNA among its rows. It is TCRdb's table, rather than the study itself, that gives the V and J calls and clone size. Here the sample has around 510,000 distinct CDR3 sequences; roughly 21% occur a single time. The ten biggest clones cover under 8.5% of the sample.

Points on this clonotype: Its antigen has not been determined. Base qualities were left out, and no much larger clone turns up one base away.

Paper-wide results and their limitations: The detection of some responding clones in pre-infection memory suggests that pre-existing cross-reactive memory T cells joined the SARS-CoV-2 response. SARS-CoV-2 specificity was not confirmed for the second-wave clones peaking on day 37. Contracting CD4+ clones were found mainly in CM and EM memory subsets, while CD8+ clones were enriched in EMRA. From day 15 to 85, contracting clones showed balanced CD4/CD8 phenotypes, whereas a second wave of clones that expanded from day 15 to 37 leaned towards CD4+. Only a couple of mild cases were covered by the study, and larger cohorts that include severe cases with pre-infection samples were considered necessary.

Material: PBMCs or a T cell subset sorted from them (not recorded which). This clonotype was sampled from an adult woman who had mild COVID-19 (a few samples of this study predate the infection). The sample titles of this study are shuffled in the database, so cell type and time point are left out; the donor was told from shared clones.

The CDR3 reads as follows: CASSSGTVRDTQYF. The sequenced DNA is TGTGCCAGCAGCTCCGGGACAGTCCGCGATACGCAGTATTTT. The receptor chain draws on TRBV7-6 and TRBJ2-3, with 7 central nucleotides matching TRBD1. The germline V and J ends show losses of 4 bases and 6 bases respectively, and no gene match explains 7 bases of the junction. The germline V gene specifies SGHVS as CDR1 and FNYEAQ as CDR2. Inclusive of the bounding cysteine and phenylalanine, the CDR3 is 14 residues long. Only the CDR3 DNA is retained, 42 bases long and in frame from the first base.